This entry concerns a single TCR beta chain. The antigen remains unidentified. The sample comes from a study of cytomegalovirus exposure and HLA in healthy donors. For the study at large: Earlier work reported 100 million or so unique TCR beta sequences from about 180 million T cells. Study results and caveats: A further, later analysis showed that HLA-associated TCR beta chains (compared with equally common others) were more clonally expanded.

This CDR3 contains 16 residues. V shed 6 bases, J shed 4 bases, and the junction held 9 bases outside the gene matches. The germline CDR1 and CDR2 sequences are WNHNN and SYGVQD (reference sequence). Everyone who donated was a healthy bone marrow donor. This PCR relied on a set of 60 Vbeta primers and 13 Jbeta primers. How the authors handled the data: Later, about 80 million unique TCR beta chains were counted in an analysis, and approximately 10 million of them were shared. Libraries were prepared by immunoSEQ multiplex PCR; TCRdb keeps only in-frame clonotypes and omits some of them. Clone size and the V and J calls come from that table; the DNA yielded D and trimming. The data show 90,000 to 140,000 clones, roughly 80% seen once.

The genes are TRBV10-1 and TRBJ2-1; 10 bases agree with TRBD2. This sequence originates from a man younger than 45 in good health and CMV-seropositive. Sample: PBMCs. CDR3 sequence reads: CASSEERGGLYNEQFF. The CDR3 nucleotides are TGCGCCAGCAGCGAAGAGCGGGGGGGCCTTTACAATGAGCAGTTCTTC.